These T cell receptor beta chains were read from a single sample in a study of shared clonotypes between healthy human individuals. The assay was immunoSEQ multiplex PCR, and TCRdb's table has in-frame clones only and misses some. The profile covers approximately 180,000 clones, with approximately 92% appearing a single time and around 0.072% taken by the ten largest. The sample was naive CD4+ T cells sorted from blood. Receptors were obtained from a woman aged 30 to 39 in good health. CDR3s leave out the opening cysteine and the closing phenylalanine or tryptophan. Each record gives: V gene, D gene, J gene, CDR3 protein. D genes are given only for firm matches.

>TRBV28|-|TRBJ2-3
ASSYRHNKHTDTQY
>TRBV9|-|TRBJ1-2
ASSVDTEYGYT
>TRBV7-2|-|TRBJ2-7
ASSLGWEFYEQY
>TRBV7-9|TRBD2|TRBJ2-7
ASSPQRERDEQY
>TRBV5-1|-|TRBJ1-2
ASSLENSYYGYT
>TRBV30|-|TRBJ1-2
AWDPLGDYGYT
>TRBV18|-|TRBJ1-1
ASSPPNTEAF
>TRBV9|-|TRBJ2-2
ASSVAGRGGTGELF
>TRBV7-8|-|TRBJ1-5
ASSLALNQPQH
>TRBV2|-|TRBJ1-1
ASSVNLQNTEAF
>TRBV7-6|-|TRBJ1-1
ASSFSGARFGTEAF
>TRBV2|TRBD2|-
ASTLRTSGSPEQY
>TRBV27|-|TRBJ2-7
ASSLYPGAYEQY